This entry lists 23 T cell receptor beta chains sequenced from one sample in a study of cytomegalovirus exposure and HLA in healthy donors. TCRdb keeps only in-frame clones here, not all; method: immunoSEQ multiplex PCR. The data show tens of thousands of clones, about 90% seen once. Sample: PBMCs. These receptors all come from a woman in her late teens or twenties in good health and CMV-seropositive.

The rearrangement uses TRBV9 and TRBJ2-5, with TRBD1 matching 7 bases. V trimming: 3 bases; J trimming: 5 bases; junction bases outside the gene matches: 7. There are 14 residues in the CDR3. Germline V gene lookup returns CDR1 SGDLS and CDR2 YYNGEE. The CDR3 DNA reads TGTGCCAGCAGCGGGGGAGACAGGGATGAGACCCAGTACTTC. Protein: CASSGGDRDETQYF.

The chain is built from TRBV6-5 and TRBJ2-2; D is uncertain. V shed 6 bases and J shed 5 bases, with 7 bases lying between them. This CDR3 region has 12 residues. Germline V lookup: CDR1 MNHEY, CDR2 SVGAGI. The CDR3 nucleotides are TGTGCCAGCAGGTTTAGTACCGGGGAGCTGTTTTTT. Residues: CASRFSTGELFF.

This sequence joins TRBV6-4 and TRBJ2-1; 8 bases agree with TRBD2. Germline V lookup: CDR1 MRHNA, CDR2 SNTAGT. The CDR3 loop spans 16 amino acids. Trimming removed 2 bases from V and 4 bases from J; junction bases left unmatched: 7. Here the CDR3 reads CASSDVAGSGYNEQFF. The CDR3, as DNA: TGTGCCAGCAGTGACGTAGCGGGATCGGGTTACAATGAGCAGTTCTTC.

The J gene is TRBJ2-7, the V gene TRBV7-2, with D possibly matching TRBD2 (5 bases). This CDR3 spans 16 amino acids. Germline-derived CDR1 and CDR2 are SGHTA and FQGNSA. The V and J ends lost 1 base and 3 bases respectively, with 16 bases between them. The CDR3 reads CASSLDFGVADYEQYF. CDR3 nucleotides: TGTGCCAGCAGCTTAGATTTCGGGGTCGCAGACTACGAGCAGTACTTC.

The rearrangement links TRBV5-6 to TRBJ2-2; D is unclear. Trimming took off 2 bases at V and 7 bases at J, with 9 bases between the two ends. The CDR3 loop spans 13 amino acids. Germline V gene data show CDR1 as SGHDT and CDR2 as YYEEEE. This CDR3 is CASSFVSGGELFF. DNA of the CDR3: TGTGCCAGCAGCTTTGTTAGTGGCGGGGAGCTGTTTTTT.

This sequence joins TRBV28 and TRBJ2-7; 8 nucleotides line up with TRBD1. V shed 5 bases, J shed 3 bases, and the junction held 6 bases outside the gene matches. Germline V CDR1 and CDR2: MDHEN, SYDVKM. This CDR3 comprises 14 residues. The CDR3 here is CASSPPGQVYEQYF. CDR3 DNA: TGTGCCAGCAGTCCCCCGGGACAGGTCTACGAGCAGTACTTC.

This clone was detected once. The V gene is TRBV6-1, the J gene TRBJ2-3; D possibly corresponds to TRBD1 (6 bases). CDR3 length: 14 residues. Trimming cost V 2 bases and J 3 bases, with 9 bases left between them. The germline CDR1 and CDR2 sequences are MNHNS and SASEGT. For the CDR3, the DNA is TGTGCCAGCAGTGAAAAACAGGGTACAGATACGCAGTATTTT. The encoded protein is CASSEKQGTDTQYF.

In its sample, this clone was seen once. The chain employs TRBV15 and TRBJ2-5; D call uncertain. Trimming cost V 1 base and J 2 bases, with 17 bases left between them. The CDR3 loop spans 17 amino acids. CDR1 is LNHNV, CDR2 YYDKDF, per germline (reference sequence). The CDR3 region has the DNA TGTGCCACCAGCAGAGTTTTGCAAATTGGCCCTCAAGAGACCCAGTACTTC. It encodes CATSRVLQIGPQETQYF.

The chain joins TRBV15 to TRBJ2-1, with 10 bases fitting TRBD1. The V gene's germline CDR1 is LNHNV and CDR2 YYDKDF (reference sequence). Unmatched junction bases numbered 7, after V lost 0 bases and J lost 8 bases. The CDR3 loop spans 16 amino acids. CDR3: CATSRDPGTGADEQFF. CDR3 bases: TGTGCCACCAGCAGAGATCCCGGGACAGGGGCCGATGAGCAGTTCTTC. Looking up the rest from reference TRBV15 and TRBJ2-1 gives the full variable domain: DAMVIQNPRYQVTQFGKPVTLSCSQTLNHNVMYWYQQKSSQAPKLLFHYYDKDFNNEADTPDNFQSRRPNTSFCFLDIRSPGLGDTAMYLCATSRDPGTGADEQFFGPGTRLTVL.

The chain is built from TRBV27 and TRBJ2-1, with D hard to call. Germline values: CDR1 MNHEY, CDR2 SMNVEV (reference sequence). Trimming left V 5 bases short and J 6 bases short, with 14 bases between. This CDR3 has 14 residues. The CDR3 nucleotides are TGTGCCAGCAGTGCCGGAACGACACGCAATGAGCAGTTCTTC. Its protein product is CASSAGTTRNEQFF.

The V gene is TRBV7-9, the J gene TRBJ2-7; the D gene is possibly TRBD1 (6 bases). V was pared by 5 bases and J by 3 bases, with 14 bases between. The germline CDR1 and CDR2 sequences are SEHNR and FQNEAQ (reference sequence). The CDR3 loop spans 14 amino acids. In DNA form, the CDR3 reads TGTGCCAGCAGCCCACAGGGATCCGGCTACGAGCAGTACTTC. This gives the protein CASSPQGSGYEQYF.

The chain employs TRBV28 and TRBJ1-5; D perhaps matches TRBD1 (6 bases). The germline V gene has CDR1 MDHEN and CDR2 SYDVKM. The CDR3 extends over 15 amino acids. V lost 8 bases to trimming and J lost 3 bases, with 17 bases between them. The CDR3 loop is CASRLQDRINQPQHF. The CDR3 DNA is TGTGCCAGCCGACTTCAAGACAGGATCAATCAGCCCCAGCATTTT.

The chain joins TRBV4-1 to TRBJ2-5; TRBD1 aligns across 8 bases. The CDR3 loop spans 13 amino acids. J was trimmed by 0 bases and V by 6 bases; bases with no gene match: 0. Germline V gene data show CDR1 as MGHRA and CDR2 as YSYEKL. The CDR3 DNA sequence: TGCGCCAGCAGGGACAGGGACCAAGAGACCCAGTACTTC. This codes for CASRDRDQETQYF.

The rearrangement uses TRBV19 and TRBJ2-1, with TRBD2 identical over 11 bases. Germline loops: CDR1 LNHDA, CDR2 SQIVND (reference sequence). The length of the CDR3 is 17 residues. V shed 8 bases, J shed 5 bases, and the junction held 14 bases outside the gene matches. This CDR3 is CASSWGLAVPTHNEQFF. The CDR3 nucleotides read TGTGCCAGTTCATGGGGACTAGCGGTTCCCACCCACAATGAGCAGTTCTTC.

This chain joins TRBV4-1 and TRBJ2-7, with 11 bases matching TRBD2. Losses at the gene ends were 2 bases for V and 4 bases for J; bases not matched to a gene: 10. Germline V gives CDR1 MGHRA, CDR2 YSYEKL. This CDR3 contains 17 residues. The CDR3 sequence: CASSQTDALAGVYEQYF. CDR3 coding DNA: TGCGCCAGCAGCCAAACGGACGCACTAGCGGGAGTGTACGAGCAGTACTTC.

The DNA for the CDR3 is TGCGCCAGCAGCCAAGACTCCTTACCGGCTGGGGCCAACGTCCTGACTTTC. This encodes CASSQDSLPAGANVLTF. The rearrangement joins TRBV4-3 to TRBJ2-6; D call uncertain. The germline CDR1 and CDR2 sequences are LGHNA and YSLEER. V was trimmed by 0 bases and J by 2 bases, leaving 11 bases between them. The CDR3 has 17 amino acids.

The chain combines TRBV27 with TRBJ2-1; 7 bases are shared with TRBD2. CDR3 size: 17 residues. The V gene end was trimmed by 2 bases and the J gene end by 9 bases; junction bases not matched to a gene: 16. CDR1 and CDR2 from the germline V gene are MNHEY and SMNVEV (reference sequence). Here the CDR3 reads CASSLLRGGGPVGEQFF. In DNA, the CDR3 is TGTGCCAGCAGTTTACTCCGTGGGGGAGGGCCGGTCGGTGAGCAGTTCTTC.

V usage is TRBV9 and J usage is TRBJ2-3, with 10 bases fitting TRBD1. With 4 bases clipped from V and 1 base from J, the junction kept 3 bases outside the gene matches. In germline, CDR1 is SGDLS, CDR2 YYNGEE. The CDR3 has 15 amino acids. The CDR3 loop reads CASSPGTGGTDTQYF. CDR3 nucleotides: TGTGCCAGCAGCCCAGGGACAGGGGGCACAGATACGCAGTATTTT.

The V gene is TRBV9, the J gene TRBJ1-2; 7 bases agree with TRBD1. Trimming removed 3 bases from V and 2 bases from J; junction bases left unmatched: 4. The CDR3 is 14 residues long. CDR1 SGDLS and CDR2 YYNGEE come from the germline V gene. Written as DNA, the CDR3 is TGTGCCAGCAGCGGACGACAGGGCAACTATGGCTACACCTTC. Amino acids: CASSGRQGNYGYTF.

This clone was recorded once. The chain links TRBV28 to TRBJ2-3; 7 bases line up with TRBD2. The trim removed 3 bases at V and 2 bases at J, leaving 2 bases unmatched. The CDR3 has 14 residues. Germline V gene data show CDR1 as MDHEN and CDR2 as SYDVKM. CDR3 region: CASSFGTNTDTQYF. CDR3 DNA sequence: TGTGCCAGCAGTTTTGGGACTAACACAGATACGCAGTATTTT.

CDR3 sequence: CASSPGLNEKLFF. CDR3 DNA: TGTGCCAGCAGTCCGGGACTAAATGAAAAACTGTTTTTT. The rearrangement joins TRBV6-5 to TRBJ1-4, with D possibly TRBD1 on 5 matching bases. Germline V CDR1 and CDR2: MNHEY, SVGAGI. V lost 5 bases and J 5 bases, leaving 9 bases between the germline ends. The CDR3 spans 13 residues.

The chain combines TRBV6-4 with TRBJ2-7; 8 bases align to TRBD2. CDR3 size: 19 residues. CDR1 is MRHNA and CDR2 is SNTAGT in the germline V gene. V gave up 6 bases and J gave up 5 bases; unmatched junction bases: 24. CDR3 DNA sequence: TGTGCCAGCAGGAAACAATCACACACCGGGAGGGCACCGATCCACGAGCAGTACTTC. It codes for CASRKQSHTGRAPIHEQYF.

The chain employs TRBV11-1 and TRBJ2-4; TRBD2 aligns across 7 bases. The germline V gene encodes CDR1 SGHAT and CDR2 FQDESV (reference sequence). CDR3 length: 13 residues. V gave up 5 bases and J gave up 5 bases; unmatched junction bases: 3. CDR3 DNA sequence: TGTGCCAGCAGCAGGACTAGAGAAAACATTCAGTACTTC. The encoded protein is CASSRTRENIQYF.